Below are 4 T cell receptor beta chains sequenced from a single sample in a study of blood T cells in healthy people across ages. A J-beta primer mix and a sample-barcoded 5' primer were used in a second PCR of about 7 to 12 cycles. One entry per CDR3 protein, called by TCRdb with MiXCR from the 5' RACE reads. The repertoire has 1.5 million to 2 million distinct CDR3 sequences, just under 50% of them found once; the top ten carry around 2.1%. Material for sequencing was blood. Receptors originate from a woman aged 40-49 years in good health.

This clonotype was picked up a small number of times. The CDR3 protein is CSVSGTGDLISYEQYF. The CDR3 DNA sequence: TGCAGTGTCTCCGGGACAGGGGATCTTATTTCCTACGAGCAGTACTTC. The genes are TRBV20-1 and TRBJ2-7, with TRBD1 matching over 10 bases. Germline trimming cut 7 bases from V and 1 base from J; bases unmatched to any gene: 13. The CDR3 extends over 16 amino acids. Germline CDR1 DFQATT, CDR2 SNEGSKA (reference sequence).

J is TRBJ1-1 and V is TRBV5-1; D is unclear. Trimming pared 8 bases from V and 1 base from J, leaving 15 bases between. The germline gives CDR1 SGHRS, CDR2 YFSETQ. The CDR3 contains 14 residues. CDR3 coding DNA: TGCGCCAGTCGCAGTCCGGTCCAGAACACTGAAGCTTTCTTT. As protein: CASRSPVQNTEAFF.

This clonotype appeared a few times. The chain carries TRBV27 and TRBJ2-7, with TRBD2 matching over 11 bases. The DNA end is a closer match to TRBJ2-5, so the J assignment may be wrong. Germline V gene sequence: CDR1 MNHEY, CDR2 SMNVEV (reference sequence). The CDR3 length is 16 residues. The CDR3 DNA reads TGTGCCAGCAGTGATAGCGGGGGGGCCTTTTTGGAGACCCAGTACTTC. It specifies CASSDSGGAFLETQYF.

The rearrangement joins TRBV20-1 to TRBJ2-4, with no clear D. This CDR3 has 15 residues. Per the germline V gene, CDR1 is DFQATT and CDR2 is SNEGSKA (reference sequence). Between the trimmed V and J ends, which lost 3 bases and 2 bases, there was a span of 14 bases. In nucleotides, the CDR3 is TGCAGTGCTAGCCAAGGTCCGGTTACCAAAAACATTCAGTACTTC. Translation gives CSASQGPVTKNIQYF.